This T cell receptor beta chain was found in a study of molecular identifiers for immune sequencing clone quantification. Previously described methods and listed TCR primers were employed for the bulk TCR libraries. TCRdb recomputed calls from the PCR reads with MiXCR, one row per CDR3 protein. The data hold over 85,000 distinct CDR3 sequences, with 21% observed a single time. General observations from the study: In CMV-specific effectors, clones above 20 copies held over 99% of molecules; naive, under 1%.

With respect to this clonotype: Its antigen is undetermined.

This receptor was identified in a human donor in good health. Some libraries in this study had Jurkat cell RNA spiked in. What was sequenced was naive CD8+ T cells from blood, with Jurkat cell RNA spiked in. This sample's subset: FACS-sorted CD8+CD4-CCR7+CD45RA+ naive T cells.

The CDR3 sequence: CAWNGAAEAFF. CDR3 DNA: TGTGCCTGGAATGGGGCTGCCGAAGCTTTCTTT. The chain carries TRBV30 and TRBJ1-1; the D gene is possibly TRBD1 (5 bases). The V end was cut by 4 bases, the J end by 8 bases, with 11 bases between. The CDR3 runs 11 residues. Germline values: CDR1 GTSNPN, CDR2 SVGIG (reference sequence). Full variable domain (remainder filled in from reference TRBV30 and TRBJ1-1): SQTIHQWPATLVQPVGSPLSLECTVEGTSNPNLYWYRQAAGRGLQLLFYSVGIGQISSEVPQNLSASRPQDRQFILSSKKLLLSDSGFYLCAWNGAAEAFFGQGTRLTVV.